This T cell receptor (beta chain) came from a study of metastatic and nonmetastatic thyroid tumors. As processed by the authors: The study built a papillary thyroid cancer distant-metastasis classifier from CDR3 differences across clinicopathological groups. TCRdb called clones again from the PCR reads with MiXCR. The V and J calls and clone size are TCRdb's, not the authors'. The data show 50,000 to 70,000 clones, approximately 4.1% seen once. V shed 7 bases and J shed 4 bases, with 19 bases lying between them. CDR3 length: 14 amino acids. Germline lookup yields CDR1 DFQATT and CDR2 SNEGSKA (reference sequence). All patients reached thyroid surgery having received no treatment beforehand.

The rearrangement joins TRBV20-1 to TRBJ1-2; maybe TRBD1 (6 bases). The sequencing sample was made of blood. The source of this sequence is a female donor with papillary thyroid cancer or a benign thyroid nodule (not recorded which). Some clones in this sample may be carry-over from other donors' samples. The CDR3 region has the DNA TGCAGTGTCGCAAGACAGGAATTCTCCTATGGCTACACCTTC. This codes for CSVARQEFSYGYTF.